This T cell receptor beta chain appears in the sequencing data of a study of OX40 agonist ivuxolimab in advanced cancers. On the study more broadly: Patients in dose escalation had liver, melanoma, kidney or head and neck cancers.

To note about this clone: No antigen is known for it.

TCRdb keeps only in-frame clones here, not all; method: immunoSEQ multiplex PCR. This table holds some 17,000 clones, approximately 86% found once. The CDR3 sequence is 16 residues long. With V trimmed by 1 base and J by 7 bases, 11 bases remained unmatched. Germline-derived CDR1 and CDR2 are SGHRS and YFSETQ. Notes on the study in general: In general, CD8+ T cells held more expanded clones than CD4+ did, on average.

The source material was CD4+ or CD8+ T cells sorted from blood, sampled in a trial of the OX40 agonist ivuxolimab. This chain uses TRBV5-1 with TRBJ1-2; the match to TRBD1 covers 9 bases. The clonotype originates from an adult with an advanced solid tumor such as melanoma, head and neck, liver or kidney cancer. The CDR3 DNA follows: TGCGCCAGCAGCTTGTCTGGAACAGGGGGCTTTTTTGGCTACACCTTC. This codes for CASSLSGTGGFFGYTF.